A selection of T cell receptor beta chains follows, all from one sample in a study of cytomegalovirus exposure and HLA in healthy donors. Generated by immunoSEQ multiplex PCR, the TCRdb table keeps only in-frame clones and is missing some. Of about 160,000 clones in the sample, around 90% were seen once. The specimen was PBMCs. Receptor source: a woman aged 18-29 years in good health and CMV-seropositive. The CDR3 runs from the conserved cysteine through the conserved F or W. The order of the fields is CDR3 length, D gene, J gene, V gene, clone size, CDR3 DNA, CDR3 protein. The D gene is left open where the match is weak. Clone size is given for some rows only: seen once, a few or many times, or a class if the clone is expanded.

15 TRBD1 TRBJ1-2 TRBV2 NA TGTGCCAGCAGTGATCTGACAGGGGGCGGCTATGGCTACACCTTC CASSDLTGGGYGYTF
17 TRBD2 TRBJ2-1 TRBV27 NA TGTGCCAGCAGCCTACTAGCGGGAGGGCCCCCGGGGAATGAGCAGTTCTTC CASSLLAGGPPGNEQFF
13 NA TRBJ1-4 TRBV4-1 once TGCGCCAGCAGCGCTAGCGATCCCCGGGAACTGTTTTTT CASSASDPRELFF
16 TRBD2 TRBJ2-5 TRBV29-1 NA TGCAGCGTTGAAGCGGCTAGCGGGAAACTCAGGGAGACCCAGTACTTC CSVEAASGKLRETQYF
15 NA TRBJ2-1 TRBV19 once TGTGCCAGTAGCAAGACTGGAAGCTCCTACAATGAGCAGTTCTTC CASSKTGSSYNEQFF
14 NA TRBJ2-1 TRBV2 NA TGTGCCAGCAGTGAATCTGCGGTTTACAATGAGCAGTTCTTC CASSESAVYNEQFF
14 NA TRBJ1-3 TRBV7-9 NA TGTGCCAGCAGCCCCTCGGTCTCTGGAAACACCATATATTTT CASSPSVSGNTIYF
13 NA TRBJ2-5 TRBV14 NA TGTGCCAGCAGCACTAGCTCCCCAGAGACCCAGTACTTC CASSTSSPETQYF
12 NA TRBJ2-5 TRBV29-1 NA TGCAGCGCTTCGACAGGTCAAAAGACCCAGTACTTC CSASTGQKTQYF
13 TRBD1 TRBJ1-1 TRBV18 NA TGTGCCAGCTCACGGGACAGCTACACTGAAGCTTTCTTT CASSRDSYTEAFF
16 TRBD1 TRBJ2-3 TRBV6-6 NA TGTGCCAGCAGCCTCGGTCGGGACAGGGCAGGAGATACGCAGTATTTT CASSLGRDRAGDTQYF
15 NA TRBJ1-2 TRBV5-6 few TGTGCCAGCAGCTTTTTGCTTTCTAACTATGGTGGCTACACCTTC CASSFLLSNYGGYTF
13 NA TRBJ1-2 TRBV5-4 once TGTGCCAGCAGCTTGACCGGGAGCTATGGCTACACCTTC CASSLTGSYGYTF
15 TRBD2 TRBJ2-7 TRBV6-5 NA TGTGCCAGCAGTAGAACTAGCGGGGTCGACTACGAGCAGTACTTC CASSRTSGVDYEQYF
16 NA TRBJ1-2 TRBV11-2 NA TGTGCCAGCAGCTCACTCACGGGGGGAGGCGGTCGCGGCTACACCTTC CASSSLTGGGGRGYTF
10 NA TRBJ1-3 TRBV6-5 NA TGTGCCAGCAGAGAGGACAGCGTATATTTT CASREDSVYF
15 NA TRBJ2-3 TRBV7-9 NA TGTGCCAGCAGCGCGACGGCGGGGCTTACAGATACGCAGTATTTT CASSATAGLTDTQYF
15 NA TRBJ1-4 TRBV29-1 NA TGCAGCGCCCAAGGCGGACACGCAACTAATGAAAAACTGTTTTTT CSAQGGHATNEKLFF